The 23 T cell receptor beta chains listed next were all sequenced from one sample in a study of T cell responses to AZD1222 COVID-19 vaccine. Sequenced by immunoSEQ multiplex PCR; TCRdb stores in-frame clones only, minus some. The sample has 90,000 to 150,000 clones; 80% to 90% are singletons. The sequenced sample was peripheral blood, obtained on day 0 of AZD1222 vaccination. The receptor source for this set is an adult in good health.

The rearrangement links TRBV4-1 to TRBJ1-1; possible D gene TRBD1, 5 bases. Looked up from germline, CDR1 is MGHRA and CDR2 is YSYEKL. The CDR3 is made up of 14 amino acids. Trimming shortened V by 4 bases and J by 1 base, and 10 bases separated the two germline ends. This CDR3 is CASSPTDTNTEAFF. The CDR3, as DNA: TGCGCCAGCAGCCCGACAGATACGAACACTGAAGCTTTCTTT.

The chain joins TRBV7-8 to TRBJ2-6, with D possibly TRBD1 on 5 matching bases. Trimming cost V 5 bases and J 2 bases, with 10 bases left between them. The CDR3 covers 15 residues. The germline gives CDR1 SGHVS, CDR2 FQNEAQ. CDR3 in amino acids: CASSHPRAGANVLTF. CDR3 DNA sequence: TGTGCCAGCAGCCACCCCAGGGCTGGGGCCAACGTCCTGACTTTC.

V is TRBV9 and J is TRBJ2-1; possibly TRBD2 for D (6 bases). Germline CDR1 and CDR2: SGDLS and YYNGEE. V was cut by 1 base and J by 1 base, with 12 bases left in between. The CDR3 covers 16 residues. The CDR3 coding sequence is TGTGCCAGCAGCGTATTGATGGCGGGATCCTACAATGAGCAGTTCTTC. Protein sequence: CASSVLMAGSYNEQFF.

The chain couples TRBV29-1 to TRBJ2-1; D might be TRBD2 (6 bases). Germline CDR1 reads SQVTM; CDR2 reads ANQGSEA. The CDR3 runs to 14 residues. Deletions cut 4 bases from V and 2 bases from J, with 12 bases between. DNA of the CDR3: TGCAGCGTTGTGGGGGGAGTGGCCTACAATGAGCAGTTCTTC. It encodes CSVVGGVAYNEQFF.

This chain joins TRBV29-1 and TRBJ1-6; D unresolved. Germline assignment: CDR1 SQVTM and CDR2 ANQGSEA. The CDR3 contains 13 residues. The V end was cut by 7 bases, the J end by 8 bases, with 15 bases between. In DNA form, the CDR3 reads TGCAGCGCTGCCAGCGATCCAGATTCACCCCTCCACTTT. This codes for CSAASDPDSPLHF.

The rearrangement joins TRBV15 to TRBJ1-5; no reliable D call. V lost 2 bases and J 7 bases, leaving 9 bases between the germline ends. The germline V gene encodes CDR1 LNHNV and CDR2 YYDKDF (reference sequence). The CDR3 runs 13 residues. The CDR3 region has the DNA TGTGCCACCAGCAGACTTATGTCCCAGCCCCAGCATTTT. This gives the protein CATSRLMSQPQHF.

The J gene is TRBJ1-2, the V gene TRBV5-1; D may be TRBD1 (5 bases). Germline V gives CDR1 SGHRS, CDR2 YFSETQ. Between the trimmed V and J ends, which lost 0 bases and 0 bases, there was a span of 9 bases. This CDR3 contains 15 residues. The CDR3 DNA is TGCGCCAGCAGCTTGGGCGGGACCACTAACTATGGCTACACCTTC. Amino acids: CASSLGGTTNYGYTF. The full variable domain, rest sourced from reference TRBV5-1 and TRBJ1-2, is KAGVTQTPRYLIKTRGQQVTLSCSPISGHRSVSWYQQTPGQGLQFLFEYFSETQRNKGNFPGRFSGRQFSNSRSEMNVSTLELGDSALYLCASSLGGTTNYGYTFGSGTRLTVV.

CDR3 in amino acids: CASSLVPRESEQFF. The CDR3 region has the DNA TGTGCCAGCAGCTTAGTCCCGCGGGAGAGTGAGCAGTTCTTC. The chain uses TRBV7-9 and TRBJ2-1; 7 bases map to TRBD2. This CDR3 contains 14 residues. Germline V gene sequence: CDR1 SEHNR, CDR2 FQNEAQ (reference sequence). The junction had 6 bases not matched to a gene; V was cut back by 1 base and J by 9 bases.

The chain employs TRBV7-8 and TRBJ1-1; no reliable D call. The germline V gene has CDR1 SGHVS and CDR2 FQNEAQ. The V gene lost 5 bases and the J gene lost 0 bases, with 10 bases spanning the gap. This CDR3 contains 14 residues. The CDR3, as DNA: TGTGCCAGCAGCCCCTACAGCATGAACACTGAAGCTTTCTTT. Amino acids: CASSPYSMNTEAFF.

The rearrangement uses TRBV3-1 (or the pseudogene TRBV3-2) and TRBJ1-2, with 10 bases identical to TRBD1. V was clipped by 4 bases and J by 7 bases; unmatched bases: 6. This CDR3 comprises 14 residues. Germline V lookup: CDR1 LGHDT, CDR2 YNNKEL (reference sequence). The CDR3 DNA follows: TGTGCCAGCAGCCCCGGGACAGGGGCTTTTGGCTACACCTTC. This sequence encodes CASSPGTGAFGYTF.

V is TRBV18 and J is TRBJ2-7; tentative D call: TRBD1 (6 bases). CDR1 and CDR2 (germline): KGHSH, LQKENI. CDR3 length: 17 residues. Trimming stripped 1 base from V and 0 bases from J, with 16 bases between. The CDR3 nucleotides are TGTGCCAGCTCACCACGCTGGACAGTGGGATTCTCCTACGAGCAGTACTTC. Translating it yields CASSPRWTVGFSYEQYF. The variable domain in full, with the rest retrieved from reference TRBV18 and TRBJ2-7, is NAGVMQNPRHLVRRRGQEARLRCSPMKGHSHVYWYRQLPEEGLKFMVYLQKENIIDESGMPKERFSAEFPKEGPSILRIQQVVRGDSAAYFCASSPRWTVGFSYEQYFGPGTRLTVT.

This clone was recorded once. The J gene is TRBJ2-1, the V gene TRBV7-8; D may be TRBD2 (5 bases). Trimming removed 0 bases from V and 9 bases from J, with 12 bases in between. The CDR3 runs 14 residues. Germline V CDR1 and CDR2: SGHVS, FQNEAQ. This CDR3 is CASSLARLGGEQFF. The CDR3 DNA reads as TGTGCCAGCAGCTTAGCGCGGTTAGGAGGTGAGCAGTTCTTC.

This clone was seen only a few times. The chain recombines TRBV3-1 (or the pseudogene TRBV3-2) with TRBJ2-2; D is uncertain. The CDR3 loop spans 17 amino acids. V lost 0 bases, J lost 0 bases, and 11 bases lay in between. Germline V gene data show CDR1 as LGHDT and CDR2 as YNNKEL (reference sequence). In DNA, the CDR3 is TGTGCCAGCAGCCAAGATTTCACCCCCGCGAACACCGGGGAGCTGTTTTTT. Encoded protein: CASSQDFTPANTGELFF.

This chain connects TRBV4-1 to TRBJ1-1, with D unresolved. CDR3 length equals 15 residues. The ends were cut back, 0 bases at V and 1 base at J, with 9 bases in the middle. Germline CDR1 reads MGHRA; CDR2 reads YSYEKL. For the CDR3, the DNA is TGCGCCAGCAGCCAAGATCCTTGGCCGAACACTGAAGCTTTCTTT. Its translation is CASSQDPWPNTEAFF.

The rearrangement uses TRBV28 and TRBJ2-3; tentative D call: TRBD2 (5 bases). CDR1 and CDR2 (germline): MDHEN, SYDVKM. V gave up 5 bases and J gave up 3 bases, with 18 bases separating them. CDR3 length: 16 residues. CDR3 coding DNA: TGTGCCAGCAGTCGACCTCCGGAGGTTGGAACAGATACGCAGTATTTT. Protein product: CASSRPPEVGTDTQYF.

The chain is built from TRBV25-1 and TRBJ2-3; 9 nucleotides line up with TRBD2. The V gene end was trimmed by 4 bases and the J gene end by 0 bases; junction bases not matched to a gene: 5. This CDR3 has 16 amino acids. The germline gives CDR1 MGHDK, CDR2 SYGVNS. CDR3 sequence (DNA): TGTGCCAGCAGTGTCACTAGCGGGCTTAGCACAGATACGCAGTATTTT. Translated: CASSVTSGLSTDTQYF.

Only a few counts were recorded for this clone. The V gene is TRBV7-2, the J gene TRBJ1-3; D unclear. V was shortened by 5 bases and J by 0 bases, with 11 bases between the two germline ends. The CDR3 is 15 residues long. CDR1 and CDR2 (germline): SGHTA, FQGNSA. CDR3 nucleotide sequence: TGTGCCAGCAGCCTGGGCCCCAACTCTGGAAACACCATATATTTT. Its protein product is CASSLGPNSGNTIYF.

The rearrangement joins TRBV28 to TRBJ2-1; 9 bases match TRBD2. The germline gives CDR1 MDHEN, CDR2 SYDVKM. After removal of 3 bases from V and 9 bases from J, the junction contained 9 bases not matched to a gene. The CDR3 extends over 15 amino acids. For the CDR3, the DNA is TGTGCCAGCAGTTTCCTGGCGGGAGGGCCGGGTGAGCAGTTCTTC. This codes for CASSFLAGGPGEQFF. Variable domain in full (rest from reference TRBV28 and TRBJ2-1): DVKVTQSSRYLVKRTGEKVFLECVQDMDHENMFWYRQDPGLGLRLIYFSYDVKMKEKGDIPEGYSVSREKKERFSLILESASTNQTSMYLCASSFLAGGPGEQFFGPGTRLTVL.

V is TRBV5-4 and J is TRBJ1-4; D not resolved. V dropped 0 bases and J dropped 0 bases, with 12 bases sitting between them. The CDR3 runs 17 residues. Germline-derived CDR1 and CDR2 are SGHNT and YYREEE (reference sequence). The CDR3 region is CASSLAGRPTTNEKLFF. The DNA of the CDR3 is TGTGCCAGCAGCTTGGCCGGACGGCCCACAACTAATGAAAAACTGTTTTTT. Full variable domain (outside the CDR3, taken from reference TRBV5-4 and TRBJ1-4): ETGVTQSPTHLIKTRGQQVTLRCSSQSGHNTVSWYQQALGQGPQFIFQYYREEENGRGNFPPRFSGLQFPNYSSELNVNALELDDSALYLCASSLAGRPTTNEKLFFGSGTQLSVL.

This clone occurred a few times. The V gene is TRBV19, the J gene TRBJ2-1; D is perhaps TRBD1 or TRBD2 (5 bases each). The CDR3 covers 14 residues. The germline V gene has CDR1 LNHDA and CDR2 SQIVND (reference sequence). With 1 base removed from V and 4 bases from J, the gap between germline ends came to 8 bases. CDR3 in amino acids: CASSIGGIYNEQFF. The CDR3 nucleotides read TGTGCCAGTAGTATAGGGGGGATTTACAATGAGCAGTTCTTC.

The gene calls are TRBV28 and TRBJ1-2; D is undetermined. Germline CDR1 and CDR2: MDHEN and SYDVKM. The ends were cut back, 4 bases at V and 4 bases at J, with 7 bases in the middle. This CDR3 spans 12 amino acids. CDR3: CASSSNTYGYTF. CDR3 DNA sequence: TGTGCCAGCAGTTCTAACACCTATGGCTACACCTTC.

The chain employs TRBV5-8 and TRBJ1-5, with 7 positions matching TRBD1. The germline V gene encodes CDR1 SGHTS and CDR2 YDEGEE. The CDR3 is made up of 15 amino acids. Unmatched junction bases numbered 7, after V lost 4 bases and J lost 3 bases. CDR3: CASSGGQISNQPQHF. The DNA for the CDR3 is TGTGCCAGCAGCGGGGGACAGATTTCCAATCAGCCCCAGCATTTT.

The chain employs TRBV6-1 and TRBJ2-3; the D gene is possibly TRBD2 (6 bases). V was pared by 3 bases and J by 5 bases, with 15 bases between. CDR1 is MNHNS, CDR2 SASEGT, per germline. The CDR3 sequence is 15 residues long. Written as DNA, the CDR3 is TGTGCCAGCAGTGAGTTCGAGGGCGGGGTAGATACGCAGTATTTT. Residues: CASSEFEGGVDTQYF.